This T cell receptor beta chain was identified during a study of T-cell memory formation after mild COVID-19. On the study more broadly: The two donors had largely donor-specific TCR clusters.

The CDR3 has 15 residues. CDR1 and CDR2 from the germline V gene are MGHRA and YSYEKL. V lost 1 base and J lost 3; bases outside the gene matches: 4. Points on this clonotype: Its matching antigen is unknown.

Overall study results and limits: Later expanders leaned toward CD4+, whereas clones contracting from day 15 to 85 were balanced CD4/CD8. For second-wave clones that peaked at day 37, SARS-CoV-2 specificity went unverified. Some clones that responded turned up in pre-infection memory, which suggests that cross-reactive memory joined in.

TCRdb itself ran the 5' RACE reads through MiXCR, one entry per CDR3 protein. The data hold some 440,000 distinct CDR3 sequences, with 25% observed a single time. The chain links TRBV4-1 to TRBJ2-3, with TRBD1 matching 7 bases. Sequences were obtained from PBMCs or a T cell subset sorted from them (not recorded which). This receptor was identified in an adult woman who had mild COVID-19 (a few samples of this study predate the infection). Cell type and time point are not known. The CDR3 loop reads CASSQVSGGTDTQYF. As DNA, the CDR3 is TGCGCCAGCAGCCAAGTCTCAGGGGGAACAGATACGCAGTATTTT.